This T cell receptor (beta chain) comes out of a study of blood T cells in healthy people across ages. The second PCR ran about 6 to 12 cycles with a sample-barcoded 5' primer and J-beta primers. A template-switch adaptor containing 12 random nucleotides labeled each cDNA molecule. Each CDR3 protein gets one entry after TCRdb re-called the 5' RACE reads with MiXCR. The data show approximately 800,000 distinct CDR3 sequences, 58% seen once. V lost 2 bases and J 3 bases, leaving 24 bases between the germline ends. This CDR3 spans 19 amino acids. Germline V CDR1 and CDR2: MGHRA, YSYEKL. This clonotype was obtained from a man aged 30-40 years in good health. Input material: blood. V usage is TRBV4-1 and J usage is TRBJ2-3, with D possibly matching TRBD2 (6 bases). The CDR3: CASSQLMGSSREITDTQYF. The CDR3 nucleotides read TGCGCCAGCAGCCAATTGATGGGTTCCAGCCGGGAGATAACAGATACGCAGTATTTT.